The 26 T cell receptor beta chains below were found in one sample sequenced in a study of Graves' ophthalmopathy and Graves' hyperthyroidism. Researchers took RNA transcripts and amplified TCR beta CDR3 regions from them. A first-round RT-PCR used HTBI primers, followed by a second-round multiplex PCR. TCRdb itself ran the multiplex PCR reads through MiXCR, one entry per CDR3 protein. The sample consists of about 480,000 distinct CDR3 sequences, roughly 14% of them appearing once. The sequencing input was blood. The receptors here all came from a woman aged 30 to 39 with Graves' ophthalmopathy.

Ten or more counts support this clonotype. The J gene is TRBJ2-7, the V gene TRBV2; D is undetermined. The CDR3 is made up of 12 amino acids. V was cut by 6 bases and J by 6 bases, with 12 bases left in between. Germline V gives CDR1 SNHLY, CDR2 FYNNEI. The DNA for the CDR3 is TGTGCCAGCAGGTACCCCCTTCCCGAGCAGTACTTC. It encodes CASRYPLPEQYF.

This clonotype was counted at least ten times. The chain employs TRBV7-9 and TRBJ2-7, with D uncertain. This CDR3 contains 13 residues. CDR1 and CDR2 from the germline V gene are SEHNR and FQNEAQ (reference sequence). V dropped 6 bases and J dropped 3 bases, with 12 bases sitting between them. CDR3 protein: CASRTTEDYEQYF. The CDR3 nucleotides are TGTGCCAGCAGGACCACGGAAGACTACGAGCAGTACTTC.

In its sample, this clonotype was seen many times. The chain is built from TRBV28 and TRBJ2-7; D possibly corresponds to TRBD1 (5 bases). V was pared by 3 bases and J by 1 base, with 10 bases between. The V gene's germline CDR1 is MDHEN and CDR2 SYDVKM. This CDR3 contains 14 residues. The CDR3 sequence: CASSLPGLSYEQYF. CDR3 in DNA: TGTGCCAGCAGTTTGCCAGGGCTTTCCTACGAGCAGTACTTC. Together with reference TRBV28 and TRBJ2-7, the CDR3 gives the full variable domain: DVKVTQSSRYLVKRTGEKVFLECVQDMDHENMFWYRQDPGLGLRLIYFSYDVKMKEKGDIPEGYSVSREKKERFSLILESASTNQTSMYLCASSLPGLSYEQYFGPGTRLTVT.

This clonotype was observed at least ten times. The chain combines TRBV27 with TRBJ1-2; 9 nucleotides line up with TRBD1. With 5 bases clipped from V and 6 bases from J, the junction kept 4 bases outside the gene matches. This CDR3 is 13 amino acids long. In germline, CDR1 is MNHEY, CDR2 SMNVEV (reference sequence). As DNA, the CDR3 is TGTGCCAGCAGTAAACAGGGGGCGGATGGCTACACCTTC. Protein: CASSKQGADGYTF.

Only a few counts were recorded for this clonotype. The V gene is TRBV5-1, the J gene TRBJ2-7; 15 bases fit TRBD2. Germline V gene sequence: CDR1 SGHRS, CDR2 YFSETQ. There are 14 residues in the CDR3. V shed 5 bases and J 7 bases; nucleotides not matched to a gene: 4. DNA of the CDR3: TGCGCCAGCAGACGGACTAGCGGGGGGGAAGAGCAGTACTTC. Translation: CASRRTSGGEEQYF.

This clonotype showed up many times. V usage is TRBV28 and J usage is TRBJ1-2, with D possibly being TRBD1 (5 bases). The CDR3 runs 11 residues. V was shortened by 8 bases and J by 7 bases, with 11 bases between the two germline ends. The germline CDR1 and CDR2 sequences are MDHEN and SYDVKM. DNA for the CDR3: TGTGCCAGCGTAGGGGCGGGTGGCTACACCTTC. Translating it yields CASVGAGGYTF.

In this sample, this clonotype turned up many times. The gene calls are TRBV11-1 and TRBJ2-2; no clear D. V lost 4 bases and J lost 2, with 17 bases in between. Germline V lookup: CDR1 SGHAT, CDR2 FQDESV (reference sequence). The CDR3 extends over 17 amino acids. This chain's CDR3 is CASSWGWTGSNTGELFF. CDR3 bases: TGTGCCAGCAGCTGGGGTTGGACCGGGTCCAACACCGGGGAGCTGTTTTTT.

This clonotype showed up just a few times. This chain links TRBV27 with TRBJ1-1, with D possibly being TRBD1 (6 bases). Germline CDR1 reads MNHEY; CDR2 reads SMNVEV (reference sequence). The V and J ends lost 8 bases and 5 bases respectively, with 15 bases between them. This CDR3 is built from 13 residues. CDR3 bases: TGTGCCAGCCGAGGGGGGGGAATTACTGAAGCTTTCTTT. It translates to CASRGGGITEAFF.

This chain links TRBV7-9 with TRBJ2-2; D not certain. In germline, CDR1 is SEHNR, CDR2 FQNEAQ (reference sequence). This CDR3 has 14 amino acids. V lost 5 bases to trimming and J lost 5 bases, with 12 bases between them. This CDR3 reads CASSEGLGTGELFF. In nucleotides, the CDR3 is TGTGCCAGCAGCGAAGGGTTGGGGACCGGGGAGCTGTTTTTT.

Ten or more counts support this clonotype. The chain recombines TRBV14 with TRBJ1-1; TRBD1 is a possible D gene (6 bases). Germline CDR1 is SGHDN and CDR2 is FVKESK. Trimming left V 6 bases short and J 1 base short, with 12 bases between. The CDR3 contains 14 residues. The CDR3, as DNA: TGTGCCAGCAGTCCTCAGGGGACGAACACTGAAGCTTTCTTT. Translated: CASSPQGTNTEAFF.

This clonotype has at least ten counts. The J gene is TRBJ1-1, the V gene TRBV12-3 or TRBV12-4; D not resolved. The CDR3 has 13 residues. The ends were cut back, 6 bases at V and 5 bases at J, with 13 bases in the middle. CDR3 in amino acids: CASSLKGSTEAFF. CDR3 DNA: TGTGCCAGCAGCCTCAAGGGCAGTACTGAAGCTTTCTTT.

This clonotype was counted many times. The rearrangement links TRBV12-5 to TRBJ2-7; a weak D match, TRBD1 (5 bases). The CDR3 is 15 residues long. Germline V lookup: CDR1 LGHNT, CDR2 FRNRAP. V lost 6 bases to trimming and J lost 2 bases, with 17 bases between them. The CDR3 loop is CASGTGQGITYEQYF. CDR3 DNA: TGTGCTAGTGGCACTGGACAAGGAATAACCTACGAGCAGTACTTC.

V and J are TRBV6-1 and TRBJ1-1; D remains ambiguous. CDR1 is MNHNS and CDR2 is SASEGT in the germline V gene. Trimming took off 7 bases at V and 1 base at J, with 10 bases between the two ends. This CDR3 is built from 13 residues. CDR3 residues: CASTQAPNTEAFF. In DNA form, the CDR3 reads TGTGCCAGCACCCAGGCCCCGAACACTGAAGCTTTCTTT.

This clonotype was recorded at least ten times. J is TRBJ1-1 and V is TRBV6-1; D perhaps matches TRBD1 (5 bases). The CDR3 is 14 amino acids. The germline V gene has CDR1 MNHNS and CDR2 SASEGT. Trimming removed 5 bases at V and 1 base at J, with 11 bases between. CDR3 DNA: TGTGCCAGCAGTCTCCAGACAGAGAACACTGAAGCTTTCTTT. It codes for CASSLQTENTEAFF.

In its sample, this clonotype was seen a few times. At one of its ends the junction is not consistent with the germline gene, which may arise from a read error. The chain links TRBV28 to TRBJ2-4, with 10 bases lining up with TRBD1. Germline V CDR1 and CDR2: MDHEN, SYDVKM. This CDR3 contains 18 residues. The CDR3 loop reads CASSSPSGDRGPKNIKYF. Written as DNA, the CDR3 is TGTGCCAGCAGTTCCCCTTCGGGGGACAGGGGACCCAAAAACATTAAGTACTTC.

This clonotype was found many times. J is TRBJ2-7 and V is TRBV20-1; 11 nucleotides match TRBD2. The CDR3 length is 14 residues. Germline lookup yields CDR1 DFQATT and CDR2 SNEGSKA (reference sequence). V was pared by 6 bases and J by 3 bases, with 7 bases of the junction left unmatched. CDR3: CSAVTSGIIYEQYF. CDR3 in DNA: TGCAGTGCCGTGACTAGCGGGATTATCTACGAGCAGTACTTC.

The sample holds many counts of this clonotype. The V call is TRBV6-1, the J call TRBJ2-7, with D perhaps TRBD1 or TRBD2 (5 bases each). CDR3 size: 15 residues. CDR1 and CDR2 (germline): MNHNS, SASEGT. V shed 8 bases and J shed 0 bases, with 17 bases lying between them. In DNA form, the CDR3 reads TGTGCCAGCGGGACGGGACGGTTGTACTCCTACGAGCAGTACTTC. Translated, it gives CASGTGRLYSYEQYF.

This clonotype has a count of ten or more. The chain uses TRBV28 and TRBJ1-5; 8 positions agree with TRBD1. This CDR3 has 14 amino acids. J gave up 0 bases and V 7 bases, and 2 bases lay outside the gene matches. Germline lookup yields CDR1 MDHEN and CDR2 SYDVKM. The CDR3 nucleotides are TGTGCCAGCACCGACAGGGGTAGCAATCAGCCCCAGCATTTT. Translated, it gives CASTDRGSNQPQHF.

This clonotype was seen at least ten times. The genes are TRBV6-5 and TRBJ2-7; D is unclear. Trimming removed 2 bases from V and 3 bases from J, with 8 bases in between. Germline values: CDR1 MNHEY, CDR2 SVGAGI. CDR3 size: 13 residues. The CDR3 sequence is CASSYKAIYEQYF. The CDR3 DNA reads as TGTGCCAGCAGTTACAAGGCTATCTACGAGCAGTACTTC.

In its sample, this clonotype was seen many times. This chain connects TRBV30 to TRBJ2-2; D remains unclear. Germline V CDR1 and CDR2: GTSNPN, SVGIG (reference sequence). The CDR3 totals 15 residues. V was trimmed by 4 bases and J by 0 bases, leaving 12 bases between them. CDR3: CAWNRRTTNTGELFF. The CDR3 DNA sequence: TGTGCCTGGAACCGCCGGACGACGAACACCGGGGAGCTGTTTTTT.

The V and J genes are TRBV12-3 or TRBV12-4 and TRBJ2-5, with D perhaps TRBD2 (6 bases). With 1 base removed from V and 5 bases from J, the gap between germline ends came to 11 bases. The CDR3 loop spans 14 amino acids. The CDR3 region is CASSLDSGGETQYF. The CDR3, as DNA: TGTGCCAGCAGTTTAGACAGCGGAGGGGAGACCCAGTACTTC.

At least ten counts were recorded for this clonotype. This chain connects TRBV12-3 or TRBV12-4 to TRBJ1-6; TRBD1 aligns across 8 bases. The CDR3 covers 13 residues. The junction had 9 bases not matched to a gene; V was cut back by 6 bases and J by 14 bases. The CDR3 region has the DNA TGTGCCAGCAGCAGGACAGGGTCGCAAACCCTCCACTTT. Translated: CASSRTGSQTLHF.

This clonotype came up a few times. The chain uses TRBV25-1 and TRBJ2-7; D might be TRBD2 (5 bases). Per the germline V gene, CDR1 is MGHDK and CDR2 is SYGVNS. The CDR3 is 12 residues long. Deletions cut 3 bases from V and 6 bases from J, with 9 bases between. Written as DNA, the CDR3 is TGTGCCAGCAGTGATAGGGAGTTCGAGCAGTACTTC. Translation: CASSDREFEQYF.

This clonotype was seen many times. The rearrangement links TRBV12-3 or TRBV12-4 to TRBJ2-7, with 7 nucleotides matching TRBD2. The CDR3 spans 14 residues. J was trimmed by 6 bases and V by 5 bases; bases with no gene match: 10. The CDR3 protein is CASSPKTSPGEQYF. CDR3 coding DNA: TGTGCCAGCAGTCCGAAGACTAGCCCTGGCGAGCAGTACTTC.

This clonotype was observed many times. In DNA form, the CDR3 reads TGTGCCAGCTCCAGCTCAGGGCAGAGAACCCAGTACTTC. It is translated as CASSSSGQRTQYF. This rearrangement joins TRBV7-6 to TRBJ2-5; TRBD1 is a possible D gene (5 bases). Trimming pared 8 bases from V and 8 bases from J, leaving 18 bases between. Germline values: CDR1 SGHVS, CDR2 FNYEAQ. The CDR3 totals 13 residues.

This clonotype was seen at least ten times. The V and J genes are TRBV6-1 and TRBJ1-2; D not certain. The CDR3 spans 13 residues. The V end lost 3 bases, the J end lost 4 bases, and 9 bases lay between the germline ends. The germline V gene encodes CDR1 MNHNS and CDR2 SASEGT. The CDR3 DNA sequence: TGTGCCAGCAGTGAGGGAGGGTCCTATGGCTACACCTTC. This encodes CASSEGGSYGYTF.